Following are 2 T cell receptor beta chains from one sample sequenced in a study of T cells in women clearing cervical HPV infection. The repertoire was sequenced with immunoSEQ multiplex PCR; TCRdb's copy has only in-frame clones and lacks some. Reported are 30,000 to 35,000 clones; the ten largest clones contain 4.2%. Source material: blood buffy coat. These receptors were collected from a woman aged 18-70 years with a cervical HPV16 infection that either progressed to CIN3+ or cleared (not recorded which).

The CDR3 sequence is CASSARWTGAEQYF. The DNA read from the CDR3 is TGTGCCAGCAGCGCACGTTGGACAGGGGCCGAG. This sequence joins TRBV7-2 and TRBJ2-7; TRBD1 agrees at 9 bases. The read comes to an end 3 residues before the CDR3 does, leaving the germline J gene to fill in the end. The junction had 8 bases not matched to a gene; V was cut back by 5 bases and J by 6 bases. Germline CDR1 reads SGHTA; CDR2 reads FQGNSA. The CDR3 covers 14 residues.

Comments on this clone: The CDR3 goes on 3 residues after the read ends, and that part is filled in from the germline J gene. The chain has TRBV7-3 and TRBJ2-1; tentatively, D is TRBD1 (5 bases). V lost 2 bases, J lost 3 bases, and 11 bases lay in between. This CDR3 region has 15 residues. Germline V lookup: CDR1 SGHTA, CDR2 FQGTGA. CDR3 sequence: CASSLVRANYNEQFF. CDR3 DNA (partial): TGTGCCAGCAGCTTAGTCAGGGCTAACTACAATGAG.